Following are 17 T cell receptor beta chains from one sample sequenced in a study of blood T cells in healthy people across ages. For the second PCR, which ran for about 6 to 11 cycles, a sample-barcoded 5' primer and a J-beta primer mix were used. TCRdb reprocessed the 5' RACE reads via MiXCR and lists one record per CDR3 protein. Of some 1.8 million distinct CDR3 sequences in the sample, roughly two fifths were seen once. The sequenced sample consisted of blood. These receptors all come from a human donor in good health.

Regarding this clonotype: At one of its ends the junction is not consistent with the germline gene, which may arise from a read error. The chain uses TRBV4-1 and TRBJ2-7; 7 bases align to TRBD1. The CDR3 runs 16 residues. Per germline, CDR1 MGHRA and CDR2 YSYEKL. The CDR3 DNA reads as TGCGACAGCAGCCAAGAGAGAACGGGACAGTCCTACGAGCAGTACTTC. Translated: CDSSQERTGQSYEQYF.

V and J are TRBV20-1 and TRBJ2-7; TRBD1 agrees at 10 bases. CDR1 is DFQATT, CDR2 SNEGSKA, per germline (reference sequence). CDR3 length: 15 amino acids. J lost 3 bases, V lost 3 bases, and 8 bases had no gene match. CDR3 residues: CSASDRDRGNYEQYF. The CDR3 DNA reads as TGCAGTGCTAGCGACCGGGACAGGGGTAACTACGAGCAGTACTTC.

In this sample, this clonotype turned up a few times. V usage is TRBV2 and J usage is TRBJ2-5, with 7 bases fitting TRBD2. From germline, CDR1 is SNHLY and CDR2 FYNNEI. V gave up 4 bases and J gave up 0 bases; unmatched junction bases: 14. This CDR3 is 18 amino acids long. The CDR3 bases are TGTGCCAGCAGTGTGGGCCTAGCGGCTGCCTCAAACCAAGAGACCCAGTACTTC. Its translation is CASSVGLAAASNQETQYF.

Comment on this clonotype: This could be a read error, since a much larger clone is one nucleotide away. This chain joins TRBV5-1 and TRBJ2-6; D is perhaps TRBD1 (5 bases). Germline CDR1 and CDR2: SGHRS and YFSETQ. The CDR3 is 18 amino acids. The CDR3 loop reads CASSLSQQAGSRANVLTF. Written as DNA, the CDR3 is TGCGCCAGCAGCTTGAGTCAACAGGCCGGCTCTAGGGCCAACGTCCTGACTTTC. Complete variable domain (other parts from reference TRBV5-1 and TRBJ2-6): KAGVTQTPRYLIKTRGQQVTLSCSPISGHRSVSWYQQTPGQGLQFLFEYFSETQRNKGNFPGRFSGRQFSNSRSEMNVSTLELGDSALYLCASSLSQQAGSRANVLTFGAGSRLTVL.

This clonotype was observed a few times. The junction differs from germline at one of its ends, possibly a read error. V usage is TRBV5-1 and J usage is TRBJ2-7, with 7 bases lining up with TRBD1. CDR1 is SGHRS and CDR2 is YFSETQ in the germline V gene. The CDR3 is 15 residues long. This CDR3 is CASSLSRGGSDEQYF. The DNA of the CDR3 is TGCGCCAGCAGCTTGTCACGAGGGGGCTCCGACGAGCAGTACTTC.

The CDR3 loop reads CASTQTGSDQPQHF. The CDR3 coding sequence is TGTGCCAGCACCCAGACAGGGAGTGATCAGCCCCAGCATTTT. This rearrangement joins TRBV2 to TRBJ1-5, with 7 bases identical to TRBD1. Germline V lookup: CDR1 SNHLY, CDR2 FYNNEI. The junction had 8 bases not matched to a gene; V was cut back by 7 bases and J by 5 bases. The CDR3 sequence is 14 residues long.

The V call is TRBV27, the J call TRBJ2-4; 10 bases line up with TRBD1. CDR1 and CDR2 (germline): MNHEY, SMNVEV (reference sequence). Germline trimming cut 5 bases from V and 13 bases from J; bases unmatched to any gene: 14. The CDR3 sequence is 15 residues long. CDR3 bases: TGTGCCAGCAGTCGACCCGGGACAGGGGTATGGGAGCAGTACTTC. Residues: CASSRPGTGVWEQYF.

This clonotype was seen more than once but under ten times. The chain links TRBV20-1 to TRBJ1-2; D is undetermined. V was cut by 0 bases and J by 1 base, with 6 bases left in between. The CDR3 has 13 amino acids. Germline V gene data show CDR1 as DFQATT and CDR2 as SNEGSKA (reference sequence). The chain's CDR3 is CSARETLNYGYTF. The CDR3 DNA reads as TGCAGTGCTAGAGAAACACTTAACTATGGCTACACCTTC.

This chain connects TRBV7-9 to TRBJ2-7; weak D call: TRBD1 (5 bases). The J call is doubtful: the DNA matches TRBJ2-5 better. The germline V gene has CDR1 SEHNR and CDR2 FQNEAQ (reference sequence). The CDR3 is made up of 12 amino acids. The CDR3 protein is CASSWQGETQYF. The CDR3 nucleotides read TGTGCCAGCAGCTGGCAGGGAGAGACCCAGTACTTC.

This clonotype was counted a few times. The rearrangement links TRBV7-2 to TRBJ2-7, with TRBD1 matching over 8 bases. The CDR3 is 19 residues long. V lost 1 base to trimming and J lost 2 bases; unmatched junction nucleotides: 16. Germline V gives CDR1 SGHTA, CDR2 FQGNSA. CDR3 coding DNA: TGTGCCAGCAGCTTAGGGGTCAGGGGGCGCCCCGAACTTACCTACGAGCAGTACTTC. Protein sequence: CASSLGVRGRPELTYEQYF.

The CDR3 region is CAISVGGGAQETQYF. For the CDR3, the DNA is TGTGCCATCAGTGTAGGCGGGGGGGCTCAAGAGACCCAGTACTTC. The rearrangement uses TRBV10-3 and TRBJ2-5, with 9 bases lining up with TRBD2. The CDR3 is made up of 15 amino acids. The germline V gene has CDR1 ENHRY and CDR2 SYGVKD. V trimming: 4 bases; J trimming: 2 bases; junction bases outside the gene matches: 5.

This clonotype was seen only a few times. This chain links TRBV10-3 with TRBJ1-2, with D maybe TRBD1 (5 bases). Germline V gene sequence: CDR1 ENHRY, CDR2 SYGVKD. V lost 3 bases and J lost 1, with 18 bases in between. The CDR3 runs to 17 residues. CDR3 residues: CAISDRRRDSVNYGYTF. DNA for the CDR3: TGTGCCATCAGTGATCGTCGTAGGGACTCTGTTAACTATGGCTACACCTTC.

The CDR3, as DNA: TGTGCCAGCAGCGGACAGGGGGGGAGAGGGGAGACCCAGTACTTC. Translation: CASSGQGGRGETQYF. The chain carries TRBV2 and TRBJ2-5, with 10 bases matching TRBD1. The CDR3 sequence is 15 residues long. The germline V gene encodes CDR1 SNHLY and CDR2 FYNNEI. V was pared by 6 bases and J by 5 bases, with 9 bases of the junction left unmatched.

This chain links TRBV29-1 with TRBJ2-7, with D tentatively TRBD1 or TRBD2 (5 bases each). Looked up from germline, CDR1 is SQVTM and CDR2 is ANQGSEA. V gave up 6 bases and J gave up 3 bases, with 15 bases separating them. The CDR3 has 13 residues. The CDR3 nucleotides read TGCAGCGTCGGTAAGGGACGGAACTACGAGCAGTACTTC. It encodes CSVGKGRNYEQYF.

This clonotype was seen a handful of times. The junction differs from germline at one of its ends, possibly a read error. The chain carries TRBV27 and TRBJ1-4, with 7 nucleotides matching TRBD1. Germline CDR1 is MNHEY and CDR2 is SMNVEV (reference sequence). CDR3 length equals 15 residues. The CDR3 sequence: CVSSRQGQPNEKLFF. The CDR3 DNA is TGTGTCAGCAGCCGACAGGGACAGCCTAATGAAAAACTGTTTTTT.

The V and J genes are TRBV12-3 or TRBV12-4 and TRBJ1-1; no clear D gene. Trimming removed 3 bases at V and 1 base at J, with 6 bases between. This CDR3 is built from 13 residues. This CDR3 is CASSFIRNTEAFF. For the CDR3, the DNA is TGTGCCAGCAGTTTTATCCGGAACACTGAAGCTTTCTTT.

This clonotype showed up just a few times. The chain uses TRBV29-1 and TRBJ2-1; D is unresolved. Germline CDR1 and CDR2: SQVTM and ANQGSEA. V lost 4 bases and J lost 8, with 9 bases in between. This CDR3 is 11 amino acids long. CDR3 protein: CSVVATDEQFF. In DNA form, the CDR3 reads TGCAGCGTTGTAGCTACCGATGAGCAGTTCTTC.